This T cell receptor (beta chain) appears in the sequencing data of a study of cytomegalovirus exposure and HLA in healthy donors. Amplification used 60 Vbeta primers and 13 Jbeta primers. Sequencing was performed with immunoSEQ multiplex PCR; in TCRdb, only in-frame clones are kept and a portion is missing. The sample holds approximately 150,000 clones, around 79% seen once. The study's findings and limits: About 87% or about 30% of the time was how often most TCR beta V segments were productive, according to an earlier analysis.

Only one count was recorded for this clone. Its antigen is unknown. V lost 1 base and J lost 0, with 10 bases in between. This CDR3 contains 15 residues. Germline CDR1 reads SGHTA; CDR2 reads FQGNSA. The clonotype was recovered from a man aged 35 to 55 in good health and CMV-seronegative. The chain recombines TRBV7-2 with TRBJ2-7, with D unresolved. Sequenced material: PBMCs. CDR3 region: CASSLVGQDSYEQYF. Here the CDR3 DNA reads TGTGCCAGCAGCTTAGTAGGTCAGGACTCCTACGAGCAGTACTTC.